These T cell receptor beta chains were read from a single sample in a study of cytomegalovirus exposure and HLA in healthy donors. Clones were sequenced by immunoSEQ multiplex PCR, and TCRdb holds only the in-frame ones, with some missing. The sample lists approximately 150,000 clones, roughly four fifths occurring once. Sequenced material: PBMCs. Every receptor here comes from a middle-aged man in good health and CMV-seropositive. CDR3s include the opening cysteine and the closing phenylalanine or tryptophan. The order of the fields is clone size, CDR3 length, D gene, V gene, J gene, CDR3 protein, CDR3 DNA. A D gene is named only where the DNA matches it firmly. The listing skips clone size in some rows; elsewhere it reads once, few, many or a size class.

.	16	TRBD2	TRBV7-6	TRBJ2-5	CASSTVGGAGGETQYF	TGTGCCAGCAGCACAGTCGGGGGGGCCGGGGGAGAGACCCAGTACTTC
.	15	.	TRBV10-3	TRBJ1-2	CAISPTREGVLGYTF	TGTGCCATCAGCCCGACACGGGAGGGGGTACTTGGCTACACCTTC
.	13	TRBD1	TRBV30	TRBJ1-1	CAWSDRGRGEAFF	TGTGCCTGGAGTGACAGGGGCCGGGGTGAAGCTTTCTTT
.	15	.	TRBV10-1	TRBJ2-1	CATRRAGASYNEQFF	TGCGCCACCCGGAGGGCGGGTGCATCCTACAATGAGCAGTTCTTC
once	12	.	TRBV11-3	TRBJ2-3	CASSLDADTQYF	TGTGCCAGCAGCTTAGATGCGGATACGCAGTATTTT
.	15	TRBD1	TRBV6-5	TRBJ2-7	CASSSPGQGVYEQYF	TGTGCCAGCAGCTCGCCGGGACAGGGGGTTTACGAGCAGTACTTC
.	13	.	TRBV29-1	TRBJ1-5	CSVEGGTNQPQHF	TGCAGCGTTGAAGGAGGGACTAATCAGCCCCAGCATTTT
once	14	TRBD1	TRBV28	TRBJ2-7	CASRLGQGDYEQYF	TGTGCCAGCAGGCTGGGACAGGGGGACTACGAGCAGTACTTC
once	15	.	TRBV5-5	TRBJ1-3	CASSRTEVSGNTIYF	TGTGCCAGCAGCCGAACCGAGGTTTCCGGAAACACCATATATTTT
.	13	.	TRBV6-1	TRBJ1-3	CASNTGLGNTIYF	TGTGCCAGCAACACAGGGTTAGGGAACACCATATATTTT
.	16	TRBD2	TRBV7-2	TRBJ2-4	CASSPGRGEAKNIQYF	TGTGCCAGCAGCCCTGGGCGGGGGGAAGCCAAAAACATTCAGTACTTC
.	15	.	TRBV7-9	TRBJ1-4	CASSSTGSDNEKLFF	TGTGCCAGCAGCTCCACAGGGTCCGATAATGAAAAACTGTTTTTT
.	13	.	TRBV19	TRBJ1-4	CASSEGAYEKLFF	TGTGCCAGTAGTGAAGGGGCGTATGAAAAACTGTTTTTT
once	16	TRBD1	TRBV7-2	TRBJ1-2	CASSPRAGTAIYGYTF	TGTGCCAGCAGCCCCCGCGCCGGGACAGCTATCTATGGCTACACCTTC
.	15	TRBD2	TRBV9	TRBJ2-1	CASTRLAGELGEQFF	TGTGCCAGCACCAGACTAGCGGGGGAGCTAGGGGAGCAGTTCTTC
.	15	.	TRBV19	TRBJ2-2	CASSMVGGAAGELFF	TGTGCCAGTAGTATGGTAGGGGGGGCCGCCGGGGAGCTGTTTTTT
.	16	TRBD2	TRBV13	TRBJ2-3	CASSFASGGVTDTQYF	TGTGCCAGCAGCTTTGCTAGCGGGGGGGTAACAGATACGCAGTATTTT
few	13	.	TRBV6-5	TRBJ2-1	CASSYGGGGEQFF	TGTGCCAGCAGTTACGGGGGGGGCGGTGAGCAGTTCTTC
.	16	.	TRBV19	TRBJ2-7	CASSILGADGSYEQYF	TGTGCCAGTAGTATATTAGGGGCAGACGGGTCCTACGAGCAGTACTTC
.	15	.	TRBV11-2	TRBJ1-5	CASSLDRTGGSPQHF	TGTGCCAGCAGCTTAGATCGCACAGGTGGGTCCCCCCAGCATTTT
.	16	TRBD2	TRBV4-3	TRBJ2-1	CASSQDWTSSYNEQFF	TGCGCCAGCAGCCAAGATTGGACTAGCTCCTACAATGAGCAGTTCTTC
.	15	.	TRBV29-1	TRBJ2-7	CSVKSPRQGTYEQYF	TGCAGCGTTAAGTCCCCACGTCAGGGCACTTACGAGCAGTACTTC
.	14	TRBD2	TRBV6-4	TRBJ2-1	CASSEERGVGEQFF	TGTGCCAGCAGTGAAGAGCGGGGAGTGGGTGAGCAGTTCTTC
.	15	TRBD1	TRBV5-4	TRBJ2-7	CASSADRGLRGEQYF	TGTGCCAGCAGCGCGGACAGGGGGCTCCGTGGCGAGCAGTACTTC
.	14	TRBD1	TRBV10-3	TRBJ1-2	CAISEWGQGDGYTF	TGTGCCATCAGTGAGTGGGGACAGGGAGATGGCTACACCTTC
.	15	.	TRBV27	TRBJ1-5	CASSLASWSNQPQHF	TGTGCCAGCAGTCTGGCTTCTTGGAGCAATCAGCCCCAGCATTTT